Presented here are 8 T cell receptor beta chains from one specimen sequenced in a study of a mutant IDH1 vaccine in newly diagnosed glioma. Stated time point: week 47, end of study. The vaccine gave 300 ug of a 20-mer mutant IDH1 peptide subcutaneously per dose. The antigens these receptors bind are not known. Only in-frame clones appear in the TCRdb table, and some are missing; sequencing was by immunoSEQ multiplex PCR. The sample gives roughly 51,000 clones, roughly 84% of which show up once; 4.3% is in the top ten. The material was PBMCs, obtained from a glioma patient whose treatment included an IDH1 peptide vaccine. The origin of the receptors is a young woman with glioma. Some clones in this sample may be carry-over from other donors' samples.

The rearrangement uses TRBV7-9 and TRBJ2-5; D is ambiguous. Germline CDR1 is SEHNR and CDR2 is FQNEAQ (reference sequence). V was trimmed by 4 bases and J by 4 bases, leaving 16 bases between them. The CDR3 length is 15 residues. The CDR3 protein is CASSSFLVGSETQYF. The CDR3 nucleotides read TGTGCCAGCAGCTCCTTTCTGGTGGGATCAGAGACCCAGTACTTC.

The chain joins TRBV5-1 to TRBJ1-5; possibly TRBD1 for D (5 bases). CDR3 length: 14 residues. Per germline, CDR1 SGHRS and CDR2 YFSETQ. V was trimmed by 0 bases and J by 4 bases, leaving 8 bases between them. CDR3 coding DNA: TGCGCCAGCAGCTTGGAGGGGATTAATCAGCCCCAGCATTTT. Amino acids: CASSLEGINQPQHF.

In this sample, this clone turned up once. The V call is TRBV27, the J call TRBJ1-5; D unclear. V lost 3 bases to trimming and J lost 0 bases, with 6 bases between them. There are 14 residues in the CDR3. The V gene's germline CDR1 is MNHEY and CDR2 SMNVEV (reference sequence). CDR3 nucleotide sequence: TGTGCCAGCAGTTTCCACGGTAGCAATCAGCCCCAGCATTTT. This encodes CASSFHGSNQPQHF.

The rearrangement links TRBV30 to TRBJ2-7; 8 bases are shared with TRBD2. CDR1 GTSNPN and CDR2 SVGIG come from the germline V gene (reference sequence). CDR3 length equals 14 residues. Germline trimming cut 5 bases from V and 4 bases from J; bases unmatched to any gene: 10. The CDR3 bases are TGTGCCTGGGAACCGGGACGGGAGGGTTACGAGCAGTACTTC. It encodes CAWEPGREGYEQYF.

V and J are TRBV21-1 and TRBJ2-3; TRBD2 is taken as the D call from the table, unchecked against the DNA. TRBV21-1 counts as a pseudogene. There are 16 residues in the CDR3. The CDR3 DNA follows: TGTGCCAGCAGCAGGGCCGGCGAGCGGACCACAGATACGCAGTATTTT. Its protein product is CASSRAGERTTDTQYF.

Here the CDR3 reads CASMGPGPGANVLTF. As DNA, the CDR3 is TGTGCCAGCATGGGTCCAGGGCCTGGGGCCAACGTCCTGACTTTC. The gene calls are TRBV2 and TRBJ2-6; weak D call: TRBD1 (5 bases). CDR1 is SNHLY and CDR2 is FYNNEI in the germline V gene. The V and J ends lost 7 bases and 2 bases respectively, with 12 bases between them. The CDR3 is 15 residues long. The full variable domain, rest sourced from reference TRBV2 and TRBJ2-6, is EPEVTQTPSHQVTQMGQEVILRCVPISNHLYFYWYRQILGQKVEFLVSFYNNEISEKSEIFDDQFSVERPDGSNFTLKIRSTKLEDSAMYFCASMGPGPGANVLTFGAGSRLTVL.

The rearrangement joins TRBV5-6 to TRBJ2-4; D is unresolved. The CDR3 spans 18 residues. The V gene's germline CDR1 is SGHDT and CDR2 YYEEEE. Deletions cut 0 bases from V and 0 bases from J, with 16 bases between. The CDR3 DNA reads TGTGCCAGCAGCTTGGGGCGGTCCCGACTGATAGCCAAAAACATTCAGTACTTC. Its translation is CASSLGRSRLIAKNIQYF.

Only one count was recorded for this clone. CDR3 sequence (DNA): TGCGCCAGCAGCCAGTCCCCCGGCGGGGGCAACACTGAAGCTTTCTTT. Encoded protein: CASSQSPGGGNTEAFF. The gene calls are TRBV4-1 and TRBJ1-1; the D gene is possibly TRBD1 (6 bases). V was pared by 3 bases and J by 2 bases, with 16 bases between. Germline CDR1 MGHRA, CDR2 YSYEKL. This CDR3 contains 16 residues.